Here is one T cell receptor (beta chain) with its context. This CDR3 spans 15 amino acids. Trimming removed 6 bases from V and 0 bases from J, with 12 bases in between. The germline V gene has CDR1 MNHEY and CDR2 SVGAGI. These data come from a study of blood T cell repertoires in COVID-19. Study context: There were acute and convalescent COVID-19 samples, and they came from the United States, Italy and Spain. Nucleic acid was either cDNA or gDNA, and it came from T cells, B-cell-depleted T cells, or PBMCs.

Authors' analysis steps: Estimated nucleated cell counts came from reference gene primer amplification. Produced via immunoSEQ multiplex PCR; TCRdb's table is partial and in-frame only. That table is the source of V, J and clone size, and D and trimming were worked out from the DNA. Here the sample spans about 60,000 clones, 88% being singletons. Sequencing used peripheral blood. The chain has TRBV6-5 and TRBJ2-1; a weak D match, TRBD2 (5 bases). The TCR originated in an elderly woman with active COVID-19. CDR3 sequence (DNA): TGTGCCAGCAGACGCGGGCCCAGCTCCTACAATGAGCAGTTCTTC. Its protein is CASRRGPSSYNEQFF.